The 5 T cell receptor beta chains below come from one sample, sequenced in a study of OX40 agonist ivuxolimab in advanced cancers. Repertoires were generated with immunoSEQ multiplex PCR, while TCRdb's copy carries only in-frame clones and drops some. The repertoire consists of 55,000 to 65,000 clones, with 85% occurring once and the leading ten covering about 4%. This specimen was CD4+ or CD8+ T cells sorted from blood, taken in a trial of the OX40 agonist ivuxolimab. Receptors originate from an adult with an advanced solid tumor such as melanoma, head and neck, liver or kidney cancer.

The CDR3 region is CASSPTVATEAFF. As DNA, the CDR3 is TGTGCCAGCAGTCCGACAGTGGCCACTGAAGCTTTCTTT. The rearrangement uses TRBV9 and TRBJ1-1, with TRBD1 as a possible D gene (5 bases). Germline CDR1 and CDR2: SGDLS and YYNGEE. This CDR3 has 13 amino acids. Trimming left V 5 bases short and J 4 bases short, with 12 bases between.

CDR3 nucleotide sequence: TGCGCCAGCAGCTTCACCGGGACTAGCAACAATGAGCAGTTCTTC. This gives the protein CASSFTGTSNNEQFF. This chain links TRBV5-1 with TRBJ2-1; 9 bases agree with TRBD2. Germline CDR1 and CDR2: SGHRS and YFSETQ. CDR3 length equals 15 residues. J lost 5 bases, V lost 2 bases, and 5 bases had no gene match.

By sample fraction, this clone is medium-sized. The chain recombines TRBV4-1 with TRBJ1-5; D perhaps matches TRBD1 (6 bases). The V gene's germline CDR1 is MGHRA and CDR2 YSYEKL. CDR3 size: 16 residues. With 4 bases removed from V and 3 bases from J, the gap between germline ends came to 16 bases. CDR3 residues: CASSPMEGGNNQPQHF. The DNA for the CDR3 is TGCGCCAGCAGCCCCATGGAAGGGGGGAACAATCAGCCCCAGCATTTT.

The rearrangement uses TRBV6-6 and TRBJ2-5, with D possibly being TRBD1 or TRBD2 (6 bases each). V was trimmed by 6 bases and J by 5 bases, leaving 10 bases between them. CDR1 and CDR2 from the germline V gene are MNHNY and SVGAGI (reference sequence). The CDR3 loop spans 12 amino acids. Here the CDR3 reads CASREGGETQYF. CDR3 DNA: TGTGCCAGCAGAGAGGGGGGCGAGACCCAGTACTTC.

The V call is TRBV9, the J call TRBJ2-1; D is undetermined. The CDR3 is 12 residues long. Germline-derived CDR1 and CDR2 are SGDLS and YYNGEE. V dropped 1 base and J dropped 5 bases, with 4 bases sitting between them. The CDR3 loop is CASSVNDNEQFF. In nucleotides, the CDR3 is TGTGCCAGCAGCGTAAATGACAATGAGCAGTTCTTC. Filled out from reference TRBV9 and TRBJ2-1, the complete variable domain reads DSGVTQTPKHLITATGQRVTLRCSPRSGDLSVYWYQQSLDQGLQFLIQYYNGEERAKGNILERFSAQQFPDLHSELNLSSLELGDSALYFCASSVNDNEQFFGPGTRLTVL.